Below, 25 T cell receptor beta chains from the same sample are listed, as sequenced in a study of shared clonotypes between healthy human individuals. Measured with immunoSEQ multiplex PCR; TCRdb has only the in-frame clones, and not every one. The sample holds roughly 320,000 clones, 87% seen once. The sequencing sample was made of memory CD8+ T cells sorted from blood. This sample's subset: CD45RO+ cells pooled with CCR7-negative TemRA cells. These receptors were collected from a man younger than 30 in good health.

This clone was picked up one time. The V gene is TRBV25-1, the J gene TRBJ2-7; D is unresolved. Germline CDR1 is MGHDK and CDR2 is SYGVNS. The ends were cut back, 2 bases at V and 7 bases at J, with 9 bases in the middle. The CDR3 consists of 12 residues. The CDR3 here is CASSEDWEEQYF. CDR3 nucleotides: TGTGCCAGCAGTGAAGACTGGGAAGAGCAGTACTTC.

As for this clone: The sample carries other DNA sequences with the same CDR3. The chain employs TRBV9 and TRBJ1-2; D is uncertain. The CDR3 loop spans 12 amino acids. Germline V gives CDR1 SGDLS, CDR2 YYNGEE. Trimming removed 0 bases at V and 4 bases at J, with 4 bases between. CDR3 loop: CASSVGGYGYTF. The CDR3 DNA reads TGTGCCAGCAGCGTAGGTGGCTATGGCTACACCTTC.

This chain connects TRBV25-1 to TRBJ2-5; D gene uncertain. Germline lookup yields CDR1 MGHDK and CDR2 SYGVNS. This CDR3 is 13 amino acids long. V gave up 5 bases and J gave up 3 bases, with 10 bases separating them. CDR3 protein: CASSSSTEETQYF. The DNA for the CDR3 is TGTGCCAGCAGTTCCTCGACTGAAGAGACCCAGTACTTC.

The genes are TRBV4-3 and TRBJ2-7, with TRBD1 matching 7 bases. Germline V CDR1 and CDR2: LGHNA, YSLEER. Trimming removed 1 base from V and 1 base from J; junction bases left unmatched: 4. This CDR3 spans 15 amino acids. Written as DNA, the CDR3 is TGCGCCAGCAGCCAAGTACAGGGGCTGTCCTACGAGCAGTACTTC. Protein sequence: CASSQVQGLSYEQYF.

The CDR3 reads CASSQHYLAGVPHEQYF. CDR3 DNA sequence: TGCGCCAGCAGCCAACACTACCTAGCGGGAGTTCCCCACGAGCAGTACTTC. The chain uses TRBV4-3 and TRBJ2-7, with 10 bases identical to TRBD2. This CDR3 is 17 amino acids long. CDR1 LGHNA and CDR2 YSLEER come from the germline V gene. Unmatched junction bases numbered 12, after V lost 2 bases and J lost 5 bases.

To note about this clone: Other nucleotide sequences in the sample specify the same CDR3. The V and J genes are TRBV6-5 and TRBJ2-7, with 7 nucleotides matching TRBD1. V lost 2 bases and J lost 3; bases outside the gene matches: 1. Germline CDR1 MNHEY, CDR2 SVGAGI. The CDR3 spans 13 residues. The chain's CDR3 is CASSYRTGYEQYF. The DNA of the CDR3 is TGTGCCAGCAGTTACCGGACAGGCTACGAGCAGTACTTC.

The chain has TRBV10-3 and TRBJ2-5; unclear D gene. The germline V gene encodes CDR1 ENHRY and CDR2 SYGVKD. This CDR3 comprises 16 residues. The V and J ends lost 3 bases and 3 bases respectively, with 17 bases between them. The CDR3 region is CAISDHGPLMKETQYF. CDR3 sequence (DNA): TGTGCCATCAGTGATCACGGGCCATTGATGAAAGAGACCCAGTACTTC.

This clone showed up just a few times. V is TRBV20-1 and J is TRBJ1-1, with 8 positions matching TRBD1. From germline, CDR1 is DFQATT and CDR2 SNEGSKA (reference sequence). The junction had 4 bases not matched to a gene; V was cut back by 5 bases and J by 8 bases. The CDR3 totals 11 residues. The CDR3 DNA sequence: TGCAGTGCTGACCAGGGGGCCGAAGCTTTCTTT. Translating gives CSADQGAEAFF.

V and J are TRBV4-1 and TRBJ2-5; TRBD2 aligns across 7 bases. This CDR3 has 18 residues. CDR1 is MGHRA and CDR2 is YSYEKL in the germline V gene. V gave up 2 bases and J gave up 7 bases; unmatched junction bases: 19. CDR3 in DNA: TGCGCCAGCAGCCAACTGCTTTTCGGGGGGTACACTTCTGGGACCCAGTACTTC. Its protein is CASSQLLFGGYTSGTQYF.

The rearrangement uses TRBV5-6 and TRBJ2-7, with a possible D match to TRBD2 (6 bases). Germline V CDR1 and CDR2: SGHDT, YYEEEE. V shed 4 bases and J shed 2 bases, with 13 bases lying between them. The CDR3 runs to 14 residues. DNA of the CDR3: TGTGCCAGCAGCGACGGACTAACAGCCTACGAGCAGTACTTC. Translation: CASSDGLTAYEQYF.

The chain uses TRBV7-6 and TRBJ1-6; TRBD1 matches 10 bases. The CDR3 length is 17 residues. V was clipped by 3 bases and J by 8 bases; unmatched bases: 10. Germline CDR1 reads SGHVS; CDR2 reads FNYEAQ. CDR3 coding DNA: TGTGCCAGCAGCTTTGGGACAGGGGTAACGGGGGATTCACCCCTCCACTTT. Protein product: CASSFGTGVTGDSPLHF.

The chain combines TRBV10-1 with TRBJ2-1; D perhaps matches TRBD1 (5 bases). This CDR3 contains 14 residues. CDR1 and CDR2 (germline): WNHNN, SYGVQD (reference sequence). V lost 0 bases and J 6 bases, leaving 9 bases between the germline ends. CDR3 in DNA: TGCGCCAGCAGTGAGTCGATGGGGCGCAATGAGCAGTTCTTC. Protein sequence: CASSESMGRNEQFF.

This chain uses TRBV10-1 with TRBJ1-1; TRBD1 might be the D (6 bases). The CDR3 has 15 amino acids. CDR1 and CDR2 (germline): WNHNN, SYGVQD (reference sequence). Deletions cut 5 bases from V and 0 bases from J, with 13 bases between. CDR3 bases: TGCGCCAGCAGTTTAAACAGGGAATTGAACACTGAAGCTTTCTTT. Translated: CASSLNRELNTEAFF.

V gene TRBV4-2 combines with J gene TRBJ1-2; D is uncertain. The length of the CDR3 is 15 residues. The V gene's germline CDR1 is LGHNA and CDR2 YNFKEQ. Trimming removed 0 bases from V and 2 bases from J, with 10 bases in between. The CDR3 protein is CASSQDEEENYGYTF. DNA of the CDR3: TGTGCCAGCAGCCAAGATGAGGAAGAGAACTATGGCTACACCTTC.

The chain carries TRBV7-9 and TRBJ2-7, with TRBD1 matching over 9 bases. Germline V CDR1 and CDR2: SEHNR, FQNEAQ (reference sequence). The CDR3 is 16 residues long. After removal of 3 bases from V and 7 bases from J, the junction contained 13 bases not matched to a gene. The chain's CDR3 is CASSFFRDRELEEQYF. CDR3 DNA sequence: TGTGCCAGCAGCTTCTTCCGGGACAGGGAGTTGGAGGAGCAGTACTTC.

The chain joins TRBV6-6 to TRBJ1-6, with D perhaps TRBD1 (5 bases). Trimming took 5 bases from V and 4 from J, leaving 6 bases between them. The CDR3 length is 13 residues. CDR1 is MNHNY, CDR2 SVGAGI, per germline (reference sequence). CDR3 nucleotide sequence: TGTGCCAGCAGTGGGGGATATAATTCACCCCTCCACTTT. Amino acid sequence: CASSGGYNSPLHF.

The chain is built from TRBV2 and TRBJ1-2; D uncertain. The V end was cut by 4 bases, the J end by 1 base, with 19 bases between. The CDR3 loop spans 17 amino acids. Germline V gene sequence: CDR1 SNHLY, CDR2 FYNNEI. In DNA, the CDR3 is TGTGCCAGCAGTGGGTGGAGGGCGGATCCCCATAACTATGGCTACACCTTC. Translating it yields CASSGWRADPHNYGYTF. Supplemented by reference TRBV2 and TRBJ1-2, the full variable domain reads EPEVTQTPSHQVTQMGQEVILRCVPISNHLYFYWYRQILGQKVEFLVSFYNNEISEKSEIFDDQFSVERPDGSNFTLKIRSTKLEDSAMYFCASSGWRADPHNYGYTFGSGTRLTVV.

This sequence joins TRBV7-4 and TRBJ2-5; the match to TRBD2 covers 12 bases. The CDR3 totals 19 residues. Germline CDR1 SGHVT, CDR2 SQSDAQ. Trimming removed 2 bases from V and 5 bases from J; junction bases left unmatched: 15. The CDR3 reads CASSLRDPSGRAELETQYF. The CDR3 coding sequence is TGTGCCAGCAGCTTAAGGGACCCTAGCGGGAGGGCCGAATTGGAGACCCAGTACTTC.

CDR3 DNA sequence: TGTGCCAGCAGCCACCAAGGGAATCAGCCCCAGCATTTT. This codes for CASSHQGNQPQHF. The gene calls are TRBV27 and TRBJ1-5; D remains unclear. The germline gives CDR1 MNHEY, CDR2 SMNVEV (reference sequence). This CDR3 is built from 13 residues. V was trimmed by 6 bases and J by 4 bases, leaving 10 bases between them.

This chain connects TRBV27 to TRBJ2-2; possible D gene TRBD1, 5 bases. Germline assignment: CDR1 MNHEY and CDR2 SMNVEV (reference sequence). This CDR3 region has 13 residues. V was clipped by 4 bases and J by 4 bases, with 7 bases between them. This CDR3 is CASSSGATGELFF. The CDR3 coding sequence is TGTGCCAGCAGTTCTGGGGCCACCGGGGAGCTGTTTTTT.

V gene TRBV6-1 combines with J gene TRBJ1-5; D remains ambiguous. V gave up 5 bases and J gave up 8 bases, with 7 bases separating them. The germline V gene encodes CDR1 MNHNS and CDR2 SASEGT. The CDR3 consists of 11 residues. CDR3 bases: TGTGCCAGCAGTCAACCGGAGCCCCAGCATTTT. It yields the protein CASSQPEPQHF.

V gene TRBV14 combines with J gene TRBJ1-2; D is ambiguous. This CDR3 has 18 residues. Germline CDR1 reads SGHDN; CDR2 reads FVKESK. Deletions cut 0 bases from V and 4 bases from J, with 21 bases between. The CDR3 nucleotides read TGTGCCAGCAGCCAAGATGGAATAGCTTGGGCGGGCAGCTATGGCTACACCTTC. Protein product: CASSQDGIAWAGSYGYTF. Drawing the rest from reference TRBV14 and TRBJ1-2, the complete variable domain is EAGVTQFPSHSVIEKGQTVTLRCDPISGHDNLYWYRRVMGKEIKFLLHFVKESKQDESGMPNNRFLAERTGGTYSTLKVQPAELEDSGVYFCASSQDGIAWAGSYGYTFGSGTRLTVV.

The V gene is TRBV5-4, the J gene TRBJ1-2; D gene ambiguous. Germline values: CDR1 SGHNT, CDR2 YYREEE (reference sequence). The CDR3 extends over 16 amino acids. Trimming pared 4 bases from V and 4 bases from J, leaving 20 bases between. CDR3 amino acids: CASSPHRGALLYGYTF. The CDR3 DNA sequence: TGTGCCAGCAGCCCCCACCGTGGCGCCCTCCTCTATGGCTACACCTTC.

The V call is TRBV6-1, the J call TRBJ2-3; D gene unclear. The CDR3 covers 16 residues. Germline V gene lookup returns CDR1 MNHNS and CDR2 SASEGT. The V gene lost 2 bases and the J gene lost 3 bases, with 15 bases spanning the gap. CDR3 amino acids: CASSERPRSRTDTQYF. In DNA, the CDR3 is TGTGCCAGCAGTGAAAGGCCCCGGTCCCGTACAGATACGCAGTATTTT.

The chain links TRBV4-3 to TRBJ2-6; 9 bases fit TRBD1. The CDR3 extends over 20 amino acids. CDR1 and CDR2 from the germline V gene are LGHNA and YSLEER. J was trimmed by 3 bases and V by 4 bases; bases with no gene match: 16. The CDR3 is CASSRFGTGFLRGGANVLTF. CDR3 DNA: TGCGCCAGCAGCCGATTCGGGACAGGGTTTCTTCGTGGTGGGGCCAACGTCCTGACTTTC.